The 24 T cell receptor beta chains in this list originate from one sample, sequenced in a study of blood T cell repertoires in COVID-19. TCRdb's copy holds only in-frame clones and misses some; the assay was immunoSEQ multiplex PCR. Of around 250,000 clones in the sample, roughly 80% were seen once. The sample consisted of PBMCs or T cells enriched from blood (not recorded which). All receptors come from a man between 25 and 39 years old with acute COVID-19.

The chain recombines TRBV15 with TRBJ2-3; tentative D call: TRBD2 (5 bases). The CDR3 runs to 16 residues. The ends were cut back, 0 bases at V and 6 bases at J, with 16 bases in the middle. The germline V gene encodes CDR1 LNHNV and CDR2 YYDKDF (reference sequence). CDR3 sequence: CATSREVAGGSDTQYF. The CDR3 DNA reads as TGTGCCACCAGCAGAGAGGTTGCGGGTGGGTCGGATACGCAGTATTTT.

The chain links TRBV5-4 to TRBJ2-2, with D possibly matching TRBD1 (6 bases). Trimming pared 0 bases from V and 4 bases from J, leaving 10 bases between. The CDR3 loop spans 15 amino acids. Germline V lookup: CDR1 SGHNT, CDR2 YYREEE (reference sequence). CDR3 bases: TGTGCCAGCAGCTTGGAGGGCAGGGGCACCGGGGAGCTGTTTTTT. It yields the protein CASSLEGRGTGELFF.

V and J are TRBV5-6 and TRBJ2-2; D is unclear. Germline V lookup: CDR1 SGHDT, CDR2 YYEEEE. The CDR3 consists of 13 residues. Trimming cost V 0 bases and J 7 bases, with 7 bases left between them. For the CDR3, the DNA is TGTGCCAGCAGCTTGGCCGGCGGCGGGGAGCTGTTTTTT. The encoded protein is CASSLAGGGELFF.

This clone was picked up a small number of times. The rearrangement links TRBV30 to TRBJ1-2, with D uncertain. The germline CDR1 and CDR2 sequences are GTSNPN and SVGIG (reference sequence). V lost 5 bases to trimming and J lost 9 bases, with 16 bases between them. The CDR3 is 12 residues long. The CDR3 DNA follows: TGTGCCTGGGGCCAGTCAATTCTGAGCTACACCTTC. Protein: CAWGQSILSYTF.

The genes are TRBV9 and TRBJ2-3; TRBD2 aligns across 15 bases. This CDR3 comprises 16 residues. The V and J ends lost 4 bases and 5 bases, in that order; junction bases with no gene match: 5. Germline CDR1 is SGDLS and CDR2 is YYNGEE. The CDR3 is CASSPRTSGGVDTQYF. The DNA of the CDR3 is TGTGCCAGCAGCCCGCGGACTAGCGGGGGGGTAGATACGCAGTATTTT.

This chain links TRBV10-3 with TRBJ1-1; D uncertain. The CDR3 extends over 13 amino acids. Germline CDR1 ENHRY, CDR2 SYGVKD. The ends were cut back, 3 bases at V and 4 bases at J, with 9 bases in the middle. CDR3 DNA: TGTGCCATCAGTGACTCTTCCGGCACTGAAGCTTTCTTT. This gives the protein CAISDSSGTEAFF.

The rearrangement links TRBV6-5 to TRBJ2-5; the match to TRBD1 covers 7 bases. The J segment lost 5 bases and the V segment lost 2 bases, leaving 5 bases of the junction unmatched. This CDR3 spans 14 amino acids. Germline CDR1 is MNHEY and CDR2 is SVGAGI. The CDR3, as DNA: TGTGCCAGCAGTTACGGACAGGATTGGGAGACCCAGTACTTC. It encodes CASSYGQDWETQYF.

As DNA, the CDR3 is TGTGCCACCAGTGAGGCTAGCGGGGCGGGAGATACGCAGTATTTT. It translates to CATSEASGAGDTQYF. The rearrangement uses TRBV24-1 and TRBJ2-3; 9 positions match TRBD2. V shed 4 bases and J 5 bases; nucleotides not matched to a gene: 6. This CDR3 spans 15 amino acids. Germline CDR1 and CDR2: KGHDR and SFDVKD.

The chain carries TRBV5-1 and TRBJ2-5; the match to TRBD2 covers 15 bases. V shed 3 bases and J 0 bases; nucleotides not matched to a gene: 6. In germline, CDR1 is SGHRS, CDR2 YFSETQ. The CDR3 has 18 amino acids. The CDR3 DNA reads TGCGCCAGCAGCTCTGGACTAGCGGGGGGGAAGTACCAAGAGACCCAGTACTTC. Amino acid sequence: CASSSGLAGGKYQETQYF. The full variable domain, rest sourced from reference TRBV5-1 and TRBJ2-5, is KAGVTQTPRYLIKTRGQQVTLSCSPISGHRSVSWYQQTPGQGLQFLFEYFSETQRNKGNFPGRFSGRQFSNSRSEMNVSTLELGDSALYLCASSSGLAGGKYQETQYFGPGTRLLVL.

Comments on this clone: One junction end disagrees with the germline gene, perhaps due to a read error. The chain is built from TRBV5-1 and TRBJ1-1; 7 bases line up with TRBD1. This CDR3 contains 16 residues. Germline loops: CDR1 SGHRS, CDR2 YFSETQ. The chain's CDR3 is CASSLRTGGLNTEAFF. As DNA, the CDR3 is TGTGCCAGCAGCTTAAGGACAGGAGGATTGAACACTGAAGCTTTCTTT.

J is TRBJ1-5 and V is TRBV24-1; tentatively, D is TRBD1 (6 bases). Looked up from germline, CDR1 is KGHDR and CDR2 is SFDVKD. V gave up 5 bases and J gave up 2 bases, with 6 bases separating them. The length of the CDR3 is 13 residues. CDR3 region: CATSGTGNQPQHF. Written as DNA, the CDR3 is TGTGCCACCAGTGGGACAGGCAATCAGCCCCAGCATTTT.

The chain recombines TRBV5-6 with TRBJ2-2; TRBD2 is a possible D gene (6 bases). V was trimmed by 4 bases and J by 6 bases, leaving 19 bases between them. This CDR3 has 16 amino acids. Looked up from germline, CDR1 is SGHDT and CDR2 is YYEEEE. The CDR3: CASSAGLALGSGELFF. DNA of the CDR3: TGTGCCAGCAGCGCGGGACTTGCCCTAGGCTCCGGGGAGCTGTTTTTT.

V and J are TRBV6-2 or TRBV6-3 and TRBJ2-2, with 7 bases aligning to TRBD1. The CDR3 is made up of 14 amino acids. The germline gives CDR1 MNHEY, CDR2 SVGEGT. V lost 6 bases and J lost 7; bases outside the gene matches: 8. The CDR3 loop is CASSHVRGIGELFF. CDR3 nucleotides: TGTGCCAGCAGCCACGTCAGGGGGATCGGGGAGCTGTTTTTT.

The chain joins TRBV19 to TRBJ1-1, with 12 bases aligning to TRBD1. V dropped 6 bases and J dropped 2; count of bases not matched to a gene: 4. Germline assignment: CDR1 LNHDA and CDR2 SQIVND (reference sequence). The CDR3 is 15 amino acids. This CDR3 is CASRGTGGRNTEAFF. CDR3 in DNA: TGTGCCAGTAGGGGGACAGGGGGCAGAAACACTGAAGCTTTCTTT.

J is TRBJ2-7 and V is TRBV6-5, with a tentative D call TRBD1 (5 bases). The CDR3 sequence is 13 residues long. V was trimmed by 7 bases and J by 2 bases, leaving 12 bases between them. CDR1 is MNHEY and CDR2 is SVGAGI in the germline V gene. CDR3 bases: TGTGCCAGCACTAGGGGATGGCCCTACGAGCAGTACGTC. Translating gives CASTRGWPYEQYV.

The chain is built from TRBV4-3 and TRBJ1-5, with D perhaps matching TRBD1 (6 bases). Germline values: CDR1 LGHNA, CDR2 YSLEER. V gave up 3 bases and J gave up 4 bases, with 16 bases separating them. The CDR3 has 16 amino acids. The CDR3 region is CASSHRLEQGNQPQHF. DNA of the CDR3: TGCGCCAGCAGCCACCGCTTAGAACAGGGTAATCAGCCCCAGCATTTT.

The chain joins TRBV21-1 to TRBJ1-2. TRBV21-1 is a recognized pseudogene. This CDR3 region has 16 residues. CDR3 sequence (DNA): TGTGCCAGCTCCCAAGCAGGTGTAGGAGGGACGAAAGGCTACACCTTC. It codes for CASSQAGVGGTKGYTF.

The CDR3 DNA sequence: TGTGCCAGCAGCTTACCAGGGTATCCACCCCTCCACTTT. Translated: CASSLPGYPPLHF. The chain recombines TRBV5-6 with TRBJ1-6, with a weak D call TRBD1 (5 bases). Trimming shortened V by 2 bases and J by 11 bases, and 11 bases separated the two germline ends. This CDR3 has 13 residues. CDR1 is SGHDT, CDR2 YYEEEE, per germline.

The chain uses TRBV21-1 and TRBJ1-5; the listed D gene, TRBD1, was not tested against the DNA. TRBV21-1 is designated a pseudogene. The CDR3 runs 16 residues. CDR3: CASSRLTGGPNQPQHF. DNA for the CDR3: TGTGCCAGCAGCAGATTGACAGGGGGTCCCAATCAGCCCCAGCATTTT.

The V call is TRBV2, the J call TRBJ2-3, with TRBD2 matching over 7 bases. The V segment lost 8 bases and the J segment 0 bases; nucleotides outside the gene matches: 11. The germline gives CDR1 SNHLY, CDR2 FYNNEI. This CDR3 has 16 residues. The CDR3 protein is CASGSLAETSTDTQYF. The CDR3 coding sequence is TGTGCCAGCGGGAGTCTAGCGGAGACTAGCACAGATACGCAGTATTTT.

The chain joins TRBV5-1 to TRBJ2-1; TRBD2 matches at 7 bases. Germline V lookup: CDR1 SGHRS, CDR2 YFSETQ. The CDR3 sequence is 15 residues long. V trimming: 2 bases; J trimming: 1 base; junction bases outside the gene matches: 3. In nucleotides, the CDR3 is TGCGCCAGCAGCTTTCGGGGGGATTCCTACAATGAGCAGTTCTTC. Translated: CASSFRGDSYNEQFF. Looking up the rest from reference TRBV5-1 and TRBJ2-1 gives the full variable domain: KAGVTQTPRYLIKTRGQQVTLSCSPISGHRSVSWYQQTPGQGLQFLFEYFSETQRNKGNFPGRFSGRQFSNSRSEMNVSTLELGDSALYLCASSFRGDSYNEQFFGPGTRLTVL.

The rearrangement links TRBV7-8 to TRBJ1-1, with D perhaps matching TRBD1 (5 bases). This CDR3 region has 16 residues. Looked up from germline, CDR1 is SGHVS and CDR2 is FQNEAQ. V dropped 5 bases and J dropped 1 base, with 17 bases sitting between them. For the CDR3, the DNA is TGTGCCAGCAGCCAGCGGAGGGGCCGCTCGAACACTGAAGCTTTCTTT. Protein sequence: CASSQRRGRSNTEAFF.

The chain joins TRBV6-1 to TRBJ2-7; D is unresolved. Trimming removed 1 base from V and 9 bases from J, with 16 bases in between. Germline CDR1 is MNHNS and CDR2 is SASEGT. This CDR3 has 14 amino acids. CDR3: CASSEDIELRGQYV. The CDR3 DNA reads as TGTGCCAGCAGTGAAGATATAGAGCTACGAGGGCAGTACGTC.

CDR3 bases: TGTGCCAGCAGTAGTGCCGGGACTTCGCAGTTCTTC. It is translated as CASSSAGTSQFF. The V gene is TRBV6-5, the J gene TRBJ2-1, with D tentatively TRBD2 (6 bases). This CDR3 contains 12 residues. Germline assignment: CDR1 MNHEY and CDR2 SVGAGI. Deletions cut 5 bases from V and 12 bases from J, with 14 bases between.